What follows are 11 T cell receptor beta chains derived from one specimen sequenced in a study of CD8 T cells in Susac syndrome. Random hexamers were used to reverse transcribe an amount of roughly 0.5 to 1 ug RNA. TCRdb passed the immunoSEQ multiplex PCR reads through MiXCR, listing each CDR3 protein once. The table includes 150,000 to 200,000 distinct CDR3 sequences, roughly nine tenths detected once. Sequenced material: CD4+ T cells from PBMCs. The source is a human donor with Susac syndrome.

The chain carries TRBV6-5 and TRBJ2-3; tentative D call: TRBD2 (6 bases). V lost 6 bases and J 4 bases, leaving 14 bases between the germline ends. Germline V gene sequence: CDR1 MNHEY, CDR2 SVGAGI. This CDR3 contains 14 residues. As DNA, the CDR3 is TGTGCCAGCAGCCCCCGACTAGGGTCAGATACGCAGTATTTT. Residues: CASSPRLGSDTQYF.

The chain has TRBV5-1 and TRBJ2-1, with 8 positions matching TRBD2. Germline values: CDR1 SGHRS, CDR2 YFSETQ. The J segment lost 9 bases and the V segment lost 4 bases, leaving 12 bases of the junction unmatched. The CDR3 runs 15 residues. CDR3 sequence (DNA): TGCGCCAGCAGCCTCCCGGGGACTAGGGAAGGTGAGCAGTTCTTC. Translation: CASSLPGTREGEQFF.

This clonotype has just one count. The V call is TRBV3-1, the J call TRBJ1-1; 8 nucleotides match TRBD1. The J segment lost 5 bases and the V segment lost 0 bases, leaving 11 bases of the junction unmatched. In germline, CDR1 is LGHDT, CDR2 YNNKEL (reference sequence). CDR3 length: 17 amino acids. In nucleotides, the CDR3 is TGTGCCAGCAGCCAAGATCCAGCCAGGACAGGGAGAACTGAAGCTTTCTTT. The encoded protein is CASSQDPARTGRTEAFF.

The chain has TRBV28 and TRBJ2-5; 8 bases agree with TRBD1. The ends lost 3 bases at V and 3 bases at J; junction bases unmatched: 6. The germline V gene encodes CDR1 MDHEN and CDR2 SYDVKM. The CDR3 runs to 15 residues. The CDR3 is CASSFSAGGEETQYF. As DNA, the CDR3 is TGTGCCAGCAGTTTTTCGGCAGGGGGCGAAGAGACCCAGTACTTC. The full variable domain, completed using reference TRBV28 and TRBJ2-5, is DVKVTQSSRYLVKRTGEKVFLECVQDMDHENMFWYRQDPGLGLRLIYFSYDVKMKEKGDIPEGYSVSREKKERFSLILESASTNQTSMYLCASSFSAGGEETQYFGPGTRLLVL.

The chain joins TRBV20-1 to TRBJ2-3, with 16 bases fitting TRBD2. CDR3 length equals 16 residues. V shed 5 bases, J shed 3 bases, and the junction held 5 bases outside the gene matches. Germline V CDR1 and CDR2: DFQATT, SNEGSKA (reference sequence). Here the CDR3 DNA reads TGCAGTGCTGGGGGGACTAGCGGGAGGGCAACAGATACGCAGTATTTT. This gives the protein CSAGGTSGRATDTQYF.

This clonotype was recorded once. The genes are TRBV11-2 and TRBJ2-1, with D unresolved. The CDR3 sequence is 19 residues long. Germline CDR1 and CDR2: SGHAT and FQNNGV. V dropped 5 bases and J dropped 1 base, with 24 bases sitting between them. The CDR3 protein is CASSVKNQAPEISYNEQFF. CDR3 nucleotides: TGTGCCAGCAGCGTAAAGAATCAGGCCCCAGAAATATCCTACAATGAGCAGTTCTTC.

This clonotype was recorded a few times. The rearrangement joins TRBV20-1 to TRBJ2-3; no reliable D call. Trimming removed 7 bases at V and 3 bases at J, with 14 bases between. The CDR3 extends over 13 amino acids. The germline V gene has CDR1 DFQATT and CDR2 SNEGSKA (reference sequence). The CDR3 spells CSERGVGTDTQYF. As DNA, the CDR3 is TGCAGTGAGCGCGGAGTTGGGACAGATACGCAGTATTTT.

The rearrangement uses TRBV10-3 and TRBJ1-2; tentatively, D is TRBD1 (6 bases). CDR1 and CDR2 from the germline V gene are ENHRY and SYGVKD. The CDR3 is 14 residues long. Trimming took 0 bases from V and 7 from J, leaving 12 bases between them. CDR3 sequence (DNA): TGTGCCATCAGTGAGTCGGAACAGGGAGGTGGCTACACCTTC. Protein sequence: CAISESEQGGGYTF.

V usage is TRBV30 and J usage is TRBJ1-1, with 8 bases aligning to TRBD1. There are 14 residues in the CDR3. Germline trimming cut 4 bases from V and 4 bases from J; bases unmatched to any gene: 8. Germline loops: CDR1 GTSNPN, CDR2 SVGIG (reference sequence). CDR3: CAWIGQGWSTEAFF. DNA for the CDR3: TGTGCCTGGATAGGACAGGGCTGGAGCACTGAAGCTTTCTTT. Together with reference TRBV30 and TRBJ1-1, the CDR3 gives the full variable domain: SQTIHQWPATLVQPVGSPLSLECTVEGTSNPNLYWYRQAAGRGLQLLFYSVGIGQISSEVPQNLSASRPQDRQFILSSKKLLLSDSGFYLCAWIGQGWSTEAFFGQGTRLTVV.

The chain combines TRBV7-2 with TRBJ2-5, with 14 bases lining up with TRBD2. The CDR3 runs 16 residues. After removal of 5 bases from V and 4 bases from J, the junction contained 6 bases not matched to a gene. The germline gives CDR1 SGHTA, CDR2 FQGNSA. CDR3 sequence reads: CASSVGLAGVSETQYF. CDR3 coding DNA: TGTGCCAGCAGCGTGGGACTAGCGGGAGTATCAGAGACCCAGTACTTC.

The genes are TRBV12-3 or TRBV12-4 and TRBJ2-3, with D maybe TRBD2 (6 bases). The length of the CDR3 is 14 residues. Deletions cut 4 bases from V and 11 bases from J, with 19 bases between. CDR3 DNA: TGTGCCAGCAGTTGGAGAGAACTCGGGGGAATGCAGTATTTT. Protein sequence: CASSWRELGGMQYF.